This entry describes one T cell receptor beta chain. The authors' processing: Reference gene primer amplification gave estimated nucleated cell counts. Method: immunoSEQ multiplex PCR; TCRdb's copy keeps in-frame clones and lacks some. The DNA gave D and trimming, while V, J and clone size come from that table. The sample records some 200,000 clones, approximately 87% being singletons. This entry comes from a study of blood T cell repertoires in COVID-19. Study context: COVID-19 samples collected from the United States, Italy and Spain covered acute and convalescent phases. The cDNA or gDNA used as material had been derived from T cells, B-cell-depleted T cells, or PBMCs.

The receptor's source is a man aged 35 to 55 with active or convalescent COVID-19. Sequencing was done on a sample of peripheral blood.

This chain's CDR3 is CASSLGPGSLPNYGYTF. In DNA form, the CDR3 reads TGTGCCAGCAGCTTAGGACCTGGGAGTTTACCTAACTATGGCTACACCTTC. The chain recombines TRBV7-8 with TRBJ1-2; no clear D. The CDR3 covers 17 residues. Germline assignment: CDR1 SGHVS and CDR2 FQNEAQ. The V end lost 1 base, the J end lost 0 bases, and 15 bases lay between the germline ends. Full variable domain (remainder filled in from reference TRBV7-8 and TRBJ1-2): GAGVSQSPRYKVAKRGQDVALRCDPISGHVSLFWYQQALGQGPEFLTYFQNEAQLDKSGLPSDRFFAERPEGSVSTLKIQRTQQEDSAVYLCASSLGPGSLPNYGYTFGSGTRLTVV.